This entry concerns a single T cell receptor beta chain. The antigen is undetermined. Generated by immunoSEQ multiplex PCR, the TCRdb table keeps only in-frame clones and is missing some. This sample yields approximately 94,000 clones, of which roughly 87% are seen a single time; around 0.86% belongs to the top ten. The entry originates in a study of graft-versus-host responses after intestinal transplantation. The CDR3 sequence is 15 residues long. Looked up from germline, CDR1 is ENHRY and CDR2 is SYGVKD. V was pared by 0 bases and J by 4 bases, with 12 bases between. V gene TRBV10-3 combines with J gene TRBJ1-2; D is ambiguous. The TCR comes from a human donor who was the organ donor for an intestinal transplant. The sample consisted of unstimulated CD4+ T cells sorted from spleen or lymph node cells, taken before transplant. For the CDR3, the DNA is TGTGCCATCAGTGAGTCGAGTCAGCCCCCCTATGGCTACACCTTC. Its translation: CAISESSQPPYGYTF.